These T cell receptor beta chains were read from a single sample in a study of Ad26.COV2.S vaccination and SARS-CoV-2 variants. The method was immunoSEQ multiplex PCR; TCRdb's version includes in-frame clones alone and lacks a portion of them. The sample has about 320,000 clones, about 82% seen once; the top ten hold roughly 1.9%. The sequencing used peripheral blood, collected in a trial of Ad26.COV2.S vaccine versus placebo. The source of these receptors is a person aged 18-65 years who received the Ad26.COV2.S COVID-19 vaccine or a placebo. Each CDR3 is given with its conserved first and last residue. The order of the fields is clone size, J gene, V gene, D gene, CDR3 DNA, CDR3 protein. D genes are given only for firm matches. Expanded clones are given a class, and other clones once, few, many or no size at all.

NA TRBJ1-2 TRBV4-3 NA TGCGCCAGCAGCCAAGTGAGAGCAACCTATGGCTACACCTTC CASSQVRATYGYTF
NA TRBJ2-1 TRBV7-2 NA TGTGCCAGCAGCTCCTCCCCCTCCAATGAGCAGTTCTTC CASSSSPSNEQFF
NA TRBJ2-7 TRBV2 NA TGTGCCAGCAGTGTTGACTACGAGCAGTACTTC CASSVDYEQYF
NA TRBJ1-1 TRBV6-5 NA TGTGCCAGCAGTTACTCGACTGAGAACACTGAAGCTTTCTTT CASSYSTENTEAFF
NA TRBJ1-2 TRBV4-3 NA TGCGCCAGCAGCCAAGACTCTGGGTTCAACTATGGCTACACCTTC CASSQDSGFNYGYTF
NA TRBJ1-4 TRBV9 NA TGTGCCAGCGCCCGAACGGGACGGCTTGATGAAAAACTGTTTTTT CASARTGRLDEKLFF
NA TRBJ2-7 TRBV18 NA TGTGCCAGCTCACCAGCCGGACTTCCCTACGAGCAGTACTTC CASSPAGLPYEQYF
NA TRBJ1-5 TRBV5-1 NA TGCGCCAGCCACCAGGGTCCCGGGCAGCCCCAGCATTTT CASHQGPGQPQHF
NA TRBJ1-5 TRBV5-1 NA TGCGCCAGCAGCTTGTCTCCTCGCACTCGGGTTCGCAATCAGCCCCAGCATTTT CASSLSPRTRVRNQPQHF
NA TRBJ1-3 TRBV19 NA TGTGCCAGTAGTATAGCGGTCCAGGGAAGAAACACCATATATTTT CASSIAVQGRNTIYF
NA TRBJ2-7 TRBV5-1 NA TGCGCCAGCAGCTTGTTCGGACAGCCCAACGAGCAGTACTTC CASSLFGQPNEQYF
NA TRBJ2-2 TRBV9 NA TGTGCCAGCAGCGTAGGAAGGGCAGTCCCGACCGGGGAGCTGTTTTTT CASSVGRAVPTGELFF
NA TRBJ1-1 TRBV12-5 NA TGTGCTAGTGGTTTGGGCCAGAACACTGAAGCTTTCTTT CASGLGQNTEAFF
once TRBJ2-5 TRBV29-1 TRBD1 TGCAGCGTGGGGGACAGGGGTTTAGCAGAGACCCAGTACTTC CSVGDRGLAETQYF
NA TRBJ2-1 TRBV3-1/TRBV3-2 NA TGTGCCAGCAGCCAAGAAGGGCGAGGGTTGGGGCAGTTCTTC CASSQEGRGLGQFF
NA TRBJ1-2 TRBV6-2/TRBV6-3 NA TGTGCCAGCAGTTACCGGGGCGGGAGCTACACCTTC CASSYRGGSYTF
NA TRBJ2-7 TRBV4-2 NA TGTGCCAGCAGCCGCCCCAAAGGGCTCGAGCAGTACTTC CASSRPKGLEQYF
NA TRBJ1-2 TRBV5-1 NA TGCGCCAGCAGCTTGGATCGGGCAGGCTACGGCTACACCTTC CASSLDRAGYGYTF
once TRBJ2-3 TRBV10-3 NA TGTGCCATCAGTTCGACAGTTGGAGGAGATACGCAGTATTTT CAISSTVGGDTQYF
NA TRBJ2-1 TRBV7-2 NA TGTGCCAGTAAGGTCCAGGGCCAGAATGAGCAGTTCTTC CASKVQGQNEQFF
NA TRBJ1-4 TRBV4-1 NA TGCGCCAGCAGCCAACCGACAGGAAGCCTTGCAACTAATGAAAAACTGTTTTTT CASSQPTGSLATNEKLFF
NA TRBJ2-5 TRBV29-1 NA TGCAGCGTTGGCGGCGGCCAGGAGACCCAGTACTTC CSVGGGQETQYF
once TRBJ1-5 TRBV5-1 TRBD1 TGCGCCAGCAGCTTGGGGGACAGGGGCGAACAGCCCCAGCATTTT CASSLGDRGEQPQHF
NA TRBJ2-3 TRBV19 TRBD2 TGTGCCAGTAGTCCACGGGGAGCGGGGGGCACAGATACGCAGTATTTT CASSPRGAGGTDTQYF
NA TRBJ1-5 TRBV7-2 NA TGTGCCAGCAGCTTAGGCCGTGAGGGGTATCAGCCCCAGCATTTT CASSLGREGYQPQHF
NA TRBJ1-3 TRBV7-8 NA TGTGCCAGCAGCTCCTCCAGTGTGGCCTCTGGAAACACCATATATTTT CASSSSSVASGNTIYF
NA TRBJ2-5 TRBV2 NA TGTGCCAGCAGTGAACTACTTGAGCTAGTACAAGAGACCCAGTACTTC CASSELLELVQETQYF
NA TRBJ1-2 TRBV7-9 NA TGTGCCAGCAGCCTCCTTCAATTTTATGGCTACACCTTC CASSLLQFYGYTF
NA TRBJ1-1 TRBV10-1 NA TGCGCCAGCAGTGACCGGGGTAGGGCTGAAGCTTTCTTT CASSDRGRAEAFF
NA TRBJ1-1 TRBV3-1/TRBV3-2 NA TGTGCCAGCAGCCGGGATCCGGCGGGGACTGAAGCTTTCTTT CASSRDPAGTEAFF
NA TRBJ1-2 TRBV6-5 NA TGTGCCAGCAGCCCGGGGACGGGGACTAGAGGAGGCTACACCTTC CASSPGTGTRGGYTF
once TRBJ1-5 TRBV10-2 TRBD1 TGCGCCAGCAAAGGACAGGGGATCAATCAGCCCCAGCATTTT CASKGQGINQPQHF
NA TRBJ2-3 TRBV5-1 NA TGCGCCAGCAGCTTGGCGGGGGCCCGTCAGGATACGCAGTATTTT CASSLAGARQDTQYF
NA TRBJ2-1 TRBV5-4 TRBD1 TGTGCCAGCAGCTATGGACAGGGAGGTTGGAATGAGCAGTTCTTC CASSYGQGGWNEQFF
NA TRBJ2-4 TRBV7-8 TRBD2 TGTGCCAGCAGCTCGGAGCGGGGGGGCTGGAACATTCAGTACTTC CASSSERGGWNIQYF
once TRBJ1-3 TRBV5-1 TRBD1 TGCGCCAGCAGCTTGGGGGCGACAGGGGCAGGAAACACCATATATTTT CASSLGATGAGNTIYF
NA TRBJ2-5 TRBV10-3 TRBD2 TGTGCCATCAGCGGGACTAGCGGGACACAAGAGACCCAGTACTTC CAISGTSGTQETQYF
NA TRBJ2-5 TRBV5-6 TRBD2 TGTGCCAGCAGCGATGGGACTAGCGAGGTTCGAGAGACCCAGTACTTC CASSDGTSEVRETQYF
NA TRBJ2-1 TRBV19 NA TGTGCCAGTAGCCTCAGTACAGTAAGTGCCTCCTACAATGAGCAGTTCTTC CASSLSTVSASYNEQFF
NA TRBJ1-2 TRBV30 NA TGTGCCTGGACCGACCTTGACAGGTTGAACGGCTACACCTTC CAWTDLDRLNGYTF
NA TRBJ1-3 TRBV15 NA TGTGCCACCAGCAGAGGGCCCCTTGGTAGCTCTGGAAACACCATATATTTT CATSRGPLGSSGNTIYF
NA TRBJ1-4 TRBV7-9 NA TGTGCCAGCAGTAAACGGGTTGGAACTAATGAAAAACTGTTTTTT CASSKRVGTNEKLFF
once TRBJ1-2 TRBV3-1/TRBV3-2 NA TGTGCCAGCAGCCAAGATTTAGTCCTGGGGATCGCTAGTGGCTACACCTTC CASSQDLVLGIASGYTF
NA TRBJ1-1 TRBV4-2 TRBD1 TGTGCCAGCAGCCTAGGGACAGGGGAGGACACTGAAGCTTTCTTT CASSLGTGEDTEAFF
NA TRBJ1-1 TRBV25-1 NA TGTGCCAGCACAAGACAGCTCGGAGCTGAAGCTTTCTTT CASTRQLGAEAFF
NA TRBJ2-7 TRBV6-2/TRBV6-3 TRBD2 TGTGCCAGCAGTTACTCGAGGACTAGCGGCGCTTACGAGCAGTACTTC CASSYSRTSGAYEQYF
once TRBJ1-1 TRBV4-1 NA TGCGCCAGCAGCCTACAGGGGAACACTGAAGCTTTCTTT CASSLQGNTEAFF
NA TRBJ1-2 TRBV29-1 NA TGCAGCGTTGAAGTGGCAGGGGCCAACTATGGCTACACCTTC CSVEVAGANYGYTF
NA TRBJ2-7 TRBV10-2 NA TGCGCCAGCAGTGGGTGGCAGGAGGGGGGCGAGCAGTACTTC CASSGWQEGGEQYF
NA TRBJ2-7 TRBV10-2 TRBD1 TGCGCCAGCAGATACGGGACAGGAGTTTCCTACGAGCAGTACTTC CASRYGTGVSYEQYF
NA TRBJ1-2 TRBV18 NA TGTGCCAGCTCACCAGAACAGAACTATGGCTACACCTTC CASSPEQNYGYTF